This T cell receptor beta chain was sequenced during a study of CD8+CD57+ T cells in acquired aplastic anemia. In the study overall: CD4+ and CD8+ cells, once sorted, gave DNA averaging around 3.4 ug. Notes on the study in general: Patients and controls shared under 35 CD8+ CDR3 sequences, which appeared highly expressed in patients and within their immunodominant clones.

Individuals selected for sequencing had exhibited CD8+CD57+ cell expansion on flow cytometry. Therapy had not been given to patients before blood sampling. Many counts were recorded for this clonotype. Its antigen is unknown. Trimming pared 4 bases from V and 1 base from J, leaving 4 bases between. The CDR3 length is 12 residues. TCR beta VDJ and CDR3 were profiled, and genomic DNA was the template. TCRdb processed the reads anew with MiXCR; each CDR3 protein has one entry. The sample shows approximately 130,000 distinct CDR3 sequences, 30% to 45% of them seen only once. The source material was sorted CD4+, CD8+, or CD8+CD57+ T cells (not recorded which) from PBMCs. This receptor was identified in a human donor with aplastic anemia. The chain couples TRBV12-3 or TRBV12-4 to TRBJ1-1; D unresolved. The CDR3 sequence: CASSWGNTEAFF. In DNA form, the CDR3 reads TGTGCCAGCAGTTGGGGGAACACTGAAGCTTTCTTT.